This TCR beta chain was captured by sequencing in a study of T cells in Graves' hyperthyroidism and ophthalmopathy. Turning to the study itself: Peripheral blood specimens were obtained at initial diagnosis, prior to any treatment.

This clonotype was seen at least ten times. Researchers amplified the TCR beta CDR3 regions from RNA transcripts. The HTBI set primed first-round TCR CDR3 RT-PCR. TCRdb re-derived calls from the multiplex PCR reads in MiXCR, one entry per CDR3 protein. The sample yields around 56,000 distinct CDR3 sequences, around 50% seen once. Those patients with uncontrolled infection, other autoimmune disease, pregnancy or lactation were excluded. Germline CDR1 is SGDLS and CDR2 is YYNGEE. This CDR3 has 14 residues. V lost 0 bases, J lost 7 bases, and 8 bases lay in between. Sequencing was performed on blood. The J gene is TRBJ1-6, the V gene TRBV9, with a possible D match to TRBD1 (6 bases). This receptor was taken from a woman aged 60-75 years with Graves' ophthalmopathy. The CDR3 DNA is TGTGCCAGCAGCGTAGAGGGGACAAATTCACCCCTCCACTTT. Protein: CASSVEGTNSPLHF.